This T cell receptor (beta chain) was captured by sequencing in a study of blood T cell repertoires in COVID-19 (dated by TCRdb to about 2020). In the study overall: Samples covering the acute and convalescent phases of COVID-19 were provided by collaborators in the United States, Italy and Spain. The prospective study material was composed of cDNA or gDNA derived from T cells, B-cell-depleted T cells, or PBMCs. The dataset comprised deeply sampled blood TCRbeta repertoires from subjects exposed to, actively infected with, or recovered from COVID-19. The repertoires were made available in a free public database intended to serve as a resource for research on the immune response to SARS-CoV-2. The samples were drawn from two sources: the first 160 participants of the ongoing ImmuneRACE study, and 1,254 subjects contributed by 6 global collaborators. Sample metadata almost always included a de-identified subject ID, COVID-19 status, age in years and sex. Where HLA class I and class II types were available, the types were taken from metadata supplied by the sample provider, not from assay-based typing. Broad study findings and their caveats: Clinical and demographic metadata were provided uncurated, with the amount varying by source and participant.

Of note for this clone: What this receptor recognizes is not known. Per-nucleotide qualities are absent, and no much larger clonotype sits a single base away.

The immunoSEQ Assay, a bias-controlled multiplex PCR, was used to amplify TCRbeta CDR3 regions from genomic DNA. The study's own analysis went as follows. The number of nucleated cells in each sample was estimated from the amplification of reference gene primers within the assay. Sequence reads were collapsed and filtered to measure the absolute abundance of every unique TCRbeta CDR3 rearrangement. For each sample, productive Simpson clonality was calculated as the square root of Simpson's diversity index over productive rearrangements. Sourced from immuneACCESS, this table was stored by TCRdb with only in-frame sequences that have V and J called. A share of the clones is absent; for the studies checked, an unresolved V gene accounts for under half, and the remainder has no known explanation. V and J calls and clone size come straight from that table; D and trimming were deduced from the DNA. This sample has around 460,000 clones in its table, and approximately 90% of those were observed once. Jointly, the top ten make up approximately 0.92% of the sample.

One collaborating source in Seattle enrolled patients while the patients were actively infected and followed the patients over time throughout the course of disease. The collaborating institutions used their own protocols to collect whole blood in K2EDTA tubes. For TCRbeta analysis, collaborators shipped samples in one of three forms: frozen whole blood, isolated PBMCs, or DNA extracted from either of those sample types. CDR1 LGHDT and CDR2 YNNKEL were looked up in the germline V gene (reference sequence). V drops 1 base and J drops 7 bases, leaving 8 bases in between. Its CDR3 holds 12 amino acids, cysteine through phenylalanine. Only the CDR3 region is kept as DNA, spanning 36 bases read in frame from base 1.

This receptor was taken from a man aged 18 to 35 with COVID-19, enrolled during active disease. Sequencing was done on a sample of peripheral blood. The sequence joins TRBV3-1 (or the pseudogene TRBV3-2) to TRBJ2-7, with the D gene too uncertain to name. The CDR3 corresponds to CASSQVPFEQYF. The nucleotides are TGTGCCAGCAGCCAAGTCCCGTTTGAGCAGTACTTC.